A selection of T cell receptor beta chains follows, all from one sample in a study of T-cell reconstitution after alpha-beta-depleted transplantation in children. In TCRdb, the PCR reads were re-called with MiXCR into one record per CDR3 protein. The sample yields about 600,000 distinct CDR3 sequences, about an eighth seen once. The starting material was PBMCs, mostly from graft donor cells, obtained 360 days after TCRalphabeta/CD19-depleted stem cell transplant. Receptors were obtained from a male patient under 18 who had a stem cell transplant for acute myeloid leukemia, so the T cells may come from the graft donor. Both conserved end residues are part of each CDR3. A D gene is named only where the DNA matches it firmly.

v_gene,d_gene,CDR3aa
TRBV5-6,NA,CASSPIDTTYEQYF
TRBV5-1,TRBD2,CASSYVLAVAYNEQFF
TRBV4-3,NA,CASSQLDSGEETQYF
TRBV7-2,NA,CASRESPPREQYF
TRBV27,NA,CASRDHEVSETQYF
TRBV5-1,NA,CASSLGGQFYEQYF
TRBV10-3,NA,CAITLPQAIQETQYF
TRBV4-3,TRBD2,CASSQEARGLAPLETQYF
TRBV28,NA,CASSPGTPPYEQYF
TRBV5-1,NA,CASRDWRTGRNYEQYF
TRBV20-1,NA,CSARARGVKTYNEQFF
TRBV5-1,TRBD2,CASSPGLAASTNTGELFF
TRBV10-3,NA,CASGVDGSYNEQFF
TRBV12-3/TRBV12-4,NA,CASSPYPANEKLFF
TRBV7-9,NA,CASSPWSSGGSYNEQFF
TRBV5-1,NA,CASSFGPGPEAFF
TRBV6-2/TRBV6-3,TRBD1,CASSYPIAGTGYGGELFF
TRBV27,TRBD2,CASSLSGGRAFADTQYF
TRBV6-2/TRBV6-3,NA,CASSKGLQADEQYF
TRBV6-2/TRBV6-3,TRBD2,CASKWLAGVPGELFF
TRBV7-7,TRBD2,CASSLGAGAIYEQYF
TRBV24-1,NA,CATSGTGTETYEQYF
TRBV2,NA,CASSLGGGEPQHF
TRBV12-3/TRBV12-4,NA,CGNFGTASSYEQYF
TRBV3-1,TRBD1,CASPTGNAHTQYF
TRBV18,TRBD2,CASAIAGIPYEQYF
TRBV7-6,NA,CASSPDPGDLYEQYF
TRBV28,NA,CASSLPQGSLVVYEQYF
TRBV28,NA,CASSLTHYGQYF
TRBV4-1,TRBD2,CASSLHLGLAGDYEQYF
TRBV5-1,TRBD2,CASSPGLAGRGGELFF
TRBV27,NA,CASSSLQGRNIQYF
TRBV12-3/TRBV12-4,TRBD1,CASSKRQGRDTEAFF
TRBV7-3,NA,CASSSPTGNNEQFF
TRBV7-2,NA,CASSSLPTRYNEQFF
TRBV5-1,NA,CASSFLAASNTGELFF
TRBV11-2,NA,CASSLGHMETQYF
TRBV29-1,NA,CSARTTLVYF
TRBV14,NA,CASSQDGPANYGYTF
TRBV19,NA,CASSIRLGAPDTGELFF